The sequence of this T cell receptor beta chain was determined in a study of cytomegalovirus exposure and HLA in healthy donors (dated by TCRdb to between 2016 and 2019). Turning to the overall study: In an earlier analysis of roughly 590 of the donors, 276 Gb of sequence data and 90 million to 130 million unique TCR beta sequences from some 170 million T cells were reported. About five DR-DQ haplotypes were treated as single units for association and clustering because of strong linkage in the cohort. Alongside the repertoire data, information on donor age, sex, ethnicity and CMV serostatus was compiled. To predict cytomegalovirus infection status, the study brought together high-throughput TCR immunosequencing, statistical association of individual TCRs with disease status, and machine learning. Rather than using new phenotypic data, the later analysis identified candidate immune exposures from TCR beta sequences and from how often those sequences occurred across donors. In addition to the first cohort of 666 subjects, a separate validation cohort of 100 to 150 different subjects was used. The study aimed to test whether cataloging public T cell receptors could reveal signatures of past pathogen exposure. The study used immunosequencing to profile the T cell repertoires of approximately 640 subjects and linked those repertoires to cytomegalovirus serostatus. About 280 gigabases of sequencing data and around 90 million unique TCR sequences made up an early release that covered about 640 HLA-typed donors. To decide whether each TCR beta V gene segment behaved as functional or pseudogenic, an earlier analysis of over 500 of the donors relied on high-throughput TCR beta sequencing. A later analysis re-analyzed previously published TCR beta repertoires from 500 to 700 donors and added high-resolution HLA genotyping to study TCR occurrence patterns. All discovery cohort repertoires had been generated using a single sequencing platform. Class I and class II HLA loci were covered by the typing at four-digit resolution. Typing coverage varied by locus: roughly 629-640 donors for A, B, C, DRB1 and DQB1; roughly 560 for DQA1; about 590 for DPA1; 450 to 480 for DPB1. In a later genetic analysis, genome-wide SNP genotypes for about three fifths of the roughly 670 donors were used, and that subset was treated as a discovery cohort. Of the roughly 400 genotyped donors, 70% to 90% were placed in the genetic ancestry cluster associated with self-reported Caucasian donors. Among 398 genotyped donors of the cohort, an average of approximately 240,000 unique TCR beta nucleotide sequences were sequenced per donor, roughly 20% of them non-productive. What the research found in general, with its limitations: In a later analysis, the rate of TCR association differed among HLA loci, with DRB1 alleles having the most associated TCRs and HLA-C alleles having the fewest. Because counts were too low, 15 to 20 rarely observed V segments, including chromosome 9 orphons, were left out of the earlier analysis of approximately 580 of the donors. Across donors, most TCR sequences were observed very rarely, whereas some public TCRs were present in many individuals. Cytomegalovirus status was reported to be diagnosed by the classifier with high specificity and sensitivity in both the original and validation cohorts. Assigning TCR associations to individual alleles was difficult when HLA alleles, especially DR and DQ, strongly co-occurred. A total of around 150 TCR beta chains were listed by the study as associated with cytomegalovirus. At a false discovery rate of 0.05, a later analysis linked around 17,000 TCR beta sequences to specific HLA alleles. The presence/absence analyses assumed that sequencing depth was roughly uniform across donors, and that assumption may not be true. In vitro tests confirmed that a few of the cytomegalovirus-associated TCR beta chains recognize cytomegalovirus antigens. Linkage disequilibrium might explain the correlated functional status among segregating V segments, but an unknown experimental factor could not be ruled out. In a later analysis, HLA-associated TCR beta chains were found to be more clonally expanded and to have lower generation probabilities than equally common non-associated chains. According to a later analysis, parvovirus B19, influenza, CMV and Epstein-Barr virus appeared linked to several top co-occurrence clusters. The sequencing pipeline was judged likely to have produced a cluster of highly shared sequence variants as a technical artifact. Because HLA typing was unavailable for some donors at each locus, only the typed subset was used in association tests. Only TCR beta chains were sequenced in this cohort, and the absence of alpha or paired-chain data limited detectable features. The only immune exposure information available for the cohort was CMV serostatus. In an earlier analysis of 587 of the donors, most TCR beta V segments appeared in productive rearrangements about 87% or about 30% of the time, broadly matching IMGT annotations. In a later genetic analysis, a missense DCLRE1C variant was associated with V-gene and J-gene trimming of TCR beta chains, and the association was replicated in an independent cohort. A further reported finding was that TCR beta sequences accurately predicted the HLA-A and HLA-B alleles for most subjects in the first cohort. Some IMGT-functional V segments, including TRBV6-2 and TRBV6-3, could not be distinguished by the 87-base-pair reads and were therefore excluded. In a later genetic analysis, fewer N-insertions in productive TCRs were reported among donors in an Asian-associated ancestry cluster than the 666-donor mean. It was suggested by the authors that the approach could potentially be generalized to other disease states and immunological phenotypes. Most CMV-associated TCR beta chains appeared to be HLA-restricted in a later analysis, and the HLA associations seemed to be driven largely by CMV exposure.

Libraries came from the immunoSEQ multiplex PCR assay. The multiplex PCR relied on a mix of 60 forward primers for TCR Vbeta segments and 13 reverse primers for TCR Jbeta segments. A multiplex PCR assay on genomic DNA amplified the CDR3 region of rearranged TCR beta genes. The amplified TCR beta libraries were sequenced on the Illumina HiSeq System as 87-base-pair reads. The authors' pipeline ran thus. In a later analysis, some 80 million unique TCR beta chains were counted across the approximately 640 repertoires, and around 10 million of these chains were shared by at least two donors. Raw reads were error-corrected and collapsed into unique sequences by a nearest-neighbor algorithm in which closely related sequences were merged to remove PCR and sequencing errors. V, D and J gene segments were assigned by aligning CDR3 sequences to IMGT reference sequences. Each retained sequence needed at least a six-nucleotide match to both a V gene segment and a J gene segment. Rearrangements were called productive when the CDR3 lacked stop codons and stayed in frame with V and J; all others were non-productive. CDR3 was defined according to IMGT convention as the region running from the second conserved V-encoded cysteine to the conserved J-encoded phenylalanine. The earlier analysis of 587 of the donors excluded sequences that lacked an unambiguous match to a single V gene segment. An earlier analysis of 587 of the donors classified V segments as functional when productive rearrangements were above 56.7% and as segregating when the standard deviation between donors was above 5%. To diagnose cytomegalovirus status from the catalog of TCR beta chain sequences, a statistical classification framework was built. A later analysis assigned V and J genes by comparing TCR nucleotide sequences with IMGT/GENE-DB human TR gene sequences. In a later analysis, CDR3 sequences and most-parsimonious VDJ recombination scenarios were assigned using the TCRdist pipeline. A later analysis defined each TCR beta chain by its CDR3 amino acid sequence plus V-gene family, and excluded reads lacking a unique V-gene family. A later analysis removed 600 or so highly shared, low-generation-probability nucleotide sequences to deal with suspected cross-contamination and a sequencing artifact. In a later analysis, a clonal expansion index for each public chain was calculated from normalized within-repertoire ranks of inferred template counts. A later analysis computed generation probabilities with a VDJ recombination model fitted to out-of-frame rearrangements, and checked the results against IGoR. A later analysis scored TCR-TCR, TCR-HLA and TCR-CMV co-occurrence with hypergeometric tests, applying a repertoire-size bias correction to TCR pairs. False discovery rates were estimated in a later analysis by permuting HLA or CMV assignments 20 times. In a later analysis, co-occurring TCRs were grouped using DBSCAN, and TCRdist sequence similarity was added for clustering within HLA-allele-positive subsets. Repertoires with fewer than 30,000 or more than 120,000 public chains were left out of co-occurrence clustering, as were about 5 repertoires with anomalous nucleotide sharing. What TCRdb holds here is the immuneACCESS table cut down to in-frame rearrangements. Part of the clones is not present; checked against another copy, under half of the missing clones reflect an unresolved V gene, and the others are unexplained. Clone size and V and J calls were adopted from that table, with D and trimming inferred from the DNA. The sample contains 150,000 to 200,000 clones, roughly 84% of them found a single time. The ten most abundant clones make up under 1.1% of the sample.

The cohort was made up of several hundred healthy bone marrow donors. At the time of sampling, all cohort members were nominally healthy, though unrecorded immune exposures were likely present. The donor tested CMV seronegative and was one of the 352 seronegative cohort members. A peripheral blood sample was provided by each donor, and peripheral blood mononuclear cells were used for TCR beta sequencing. Genomic DNA extraction from the blood cell samples was performed with the Qiagen DNeasy Blood Extraction Kit. A word on this clone: Which antigen it targets is not known. No per-base quality is available; no much larger clone lies one base away.

From the germline V gene, CDR1 is SGHRS and CDR2 is YFSETQ. Including the terminal cysteine and phenylalanine, the CDR3 comprises 14 residues. Of all the DNA, just the CDR3 is kept, 42 bases in frame from base 1. At the junction V is shortened by 0 bases and J by 2 bases, with 6 bases in between. The chain is assembled from TRBV5-1 and TRBJ1-3, with the D gene not confidently named. The TCR comes from a man younger than 40 in good health and CMV-seronegative. Sample: PBMCs. CDR3 sequence: CASSLGPAGNTIYF. The sequenced DNA is TGCGCCAGCAGCTTGGGGCCTGCTGGAAACACCATATATTTT.